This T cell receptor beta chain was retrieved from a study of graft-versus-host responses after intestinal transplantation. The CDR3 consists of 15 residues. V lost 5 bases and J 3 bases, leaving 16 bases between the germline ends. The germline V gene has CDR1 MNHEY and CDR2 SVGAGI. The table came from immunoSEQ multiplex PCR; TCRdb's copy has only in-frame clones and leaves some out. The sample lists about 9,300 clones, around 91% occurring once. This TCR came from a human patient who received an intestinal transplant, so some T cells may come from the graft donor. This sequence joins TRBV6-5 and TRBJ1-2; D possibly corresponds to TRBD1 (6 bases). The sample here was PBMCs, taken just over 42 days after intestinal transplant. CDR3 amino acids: CASSPSHTGYYGYTF. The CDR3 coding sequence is TGTGCCAGCAGTCCCTCCCATACAGGGTACTATGGCTACACCTTC.